This T cell receptor (beta chain) was identified during a study of T-cell memory formation after mild COVID-19. Study-level results: Day 15 to 85 contractors were CD4/CD8 balanced; later expanders leaned CD4+.

One entry per CDR3 protein results from TCRdb running MiXCR on the 5' RACE reads. Among 140,000 or so distinct CDR3 sequences, more than 13% were seen once, and the ten largest hold around 28%. This clonotype was counted at least ten times. The antigen remains undetermined. The V gene's germline CDR1 is SEHNR and CDR2 FQNEAQ (reference sequence). The germline V and J ends were trimmed by 3 bases and 3 bases, with 11 bases remaining between them. The CDR3 runs 14 residues. Material for sequencing was PBMCs or a T cell subset sorted from them (not recorded which). The TCR was taken from an adult woman who had mild COVID-19 (a few samples of this study predate the infection). Cell type and time point are not known. This rearrangement joins TRBV7-9 to TRBJ1-1; unclear D gene. CDR3 in amino acids: CASSLASDYTEAFF. CDR3 nucleotides: TGTGCCAGCAGCTTGGCCAGCGACTACACTGAAGCTTTCTTT.